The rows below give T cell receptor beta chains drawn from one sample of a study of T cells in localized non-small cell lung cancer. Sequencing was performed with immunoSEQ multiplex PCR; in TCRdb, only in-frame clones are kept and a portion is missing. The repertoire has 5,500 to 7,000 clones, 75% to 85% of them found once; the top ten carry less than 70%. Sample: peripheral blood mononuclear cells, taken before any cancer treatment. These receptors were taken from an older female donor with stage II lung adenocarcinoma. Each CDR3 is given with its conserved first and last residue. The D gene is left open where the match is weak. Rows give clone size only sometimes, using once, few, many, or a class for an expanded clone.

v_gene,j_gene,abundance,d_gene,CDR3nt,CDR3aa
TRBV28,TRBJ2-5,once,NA,TGTGCCAGCAGCTTCCCCTCGACGGAACAAGAGACCCAGTACTTC,CASSFPSTEQETQYF
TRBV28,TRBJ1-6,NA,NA,TGTGCCAGCAGTTCCCTAACGGACAGCATGACTTCACCCCTCCACTTT,CASSSLTDSMTSPLHF
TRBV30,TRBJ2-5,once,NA,TGTGCCTGGAGTCAAGGGTTTCGAGAGACCCAGTACTTC,CAWSQGFRETQYF
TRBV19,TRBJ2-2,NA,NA,TGTGCTACCGGCTGGGGGCGAACCGGGGAGCTGTTTTTT,CATGWGRTGELFF
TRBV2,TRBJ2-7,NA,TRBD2,TGTGCCAGCAGTCCACTTGGGGCTAGCGGGAGTTACGAGCAGTACTTC,CASSPLGASGSYEQYF
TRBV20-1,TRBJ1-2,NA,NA,TGCAGTGCTATTGCAGCCCCGGGCTACACCTTC,CSAIAAPGYTF
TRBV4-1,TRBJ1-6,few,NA,TGCGCCAGCAGCTCCCGGACAGATTCACCCCTCCACTTT,CASSSRTDSPLHF
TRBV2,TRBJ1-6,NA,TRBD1,TGTGCCAGCAGTGACCTTGGGACAGGGCTTGGTTCACCCCTCCACTTT,CASSDLGTGLGSPLHF
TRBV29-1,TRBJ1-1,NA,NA,TGCAGCGTCGTGACAGGAGGAGCCACTGAAGCTTTCTTT,CSVVTGGATEAFF
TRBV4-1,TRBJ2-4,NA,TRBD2,TGCGCCAGCAGCCACACTAGCGGGGGGGCACTAGCCAAAAACATTCAGTACTTC,CASSHTSGGALAKNIQYF
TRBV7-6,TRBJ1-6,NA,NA,TGTGCCAGCAGCTTCGACAGGATTAATTCACCCCTCCACTTT,CASSFDRINSPLHF
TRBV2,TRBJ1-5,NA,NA,TGTGCCAGCAGTCGGACAGAGTCGGAGCAGCCCCAGCATTTT,CASSRTESEQPQHF
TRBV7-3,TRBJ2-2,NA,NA,TGTGCCAGCAGCTCCCTACTTACCGGGGAGCTGTTTTTT,CASSSLLTGELFF
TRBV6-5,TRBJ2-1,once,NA,TGTGCCAGCAGTTACCTATCCCCGGGAGCCAAGCAGTTCTTC,CASSYLSPGAKQFF
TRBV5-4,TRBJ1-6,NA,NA,TGTGCCAGCAGCTTAGGGGGGAGCTCCTATAATTCACCCCTCCACTTT,CASSLGGSSYNSPLHF
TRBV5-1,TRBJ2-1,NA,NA,TGCGCCAGCAGGCTAGCGTCCTACAATGAGCAGTTCTTC,CASRLASYNEQFF
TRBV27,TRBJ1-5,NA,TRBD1,TGTGCCAGCAGTCCGTATACCGGGACAGGGGCGCAGCCCCAGCATTTT,CASSPYTGTGAQPQHF
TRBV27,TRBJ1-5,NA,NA,TGTGCCAGCAGTTATACCCTCCTCACATCGAGCAATCAGCCCCAGCATTTT,CASSYTLLTSSNQPQHF
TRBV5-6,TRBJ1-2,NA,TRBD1,TGTGCCAGCAGCCCGAGTGACAGGGACTATGGCTACACCTTC,CASSPSDRDYGYTF
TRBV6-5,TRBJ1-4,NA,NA,TGTGCCAGCAGTTACTCTGGGAATCGTCTAGCTGAAAAACTGTTTTTT,CASSYSGNRLAEKLFF
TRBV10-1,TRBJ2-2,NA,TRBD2,TGCGCCAGGTCACTAGCGGGAGGAATCGGGGAGCTGTTTTTT,CARSLAGGIGELFF
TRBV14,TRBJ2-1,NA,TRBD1,TGTGCCAGCAGCCGCACAGGGGGGAAGGATGAGCAGTTCTTC,CASSRTGGKDEQFF
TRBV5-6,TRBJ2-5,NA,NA,TGTGCCAGCAGAACCGCAAGTGTCCCCGAGACCCAGTACTTC,CASRTASVPETQYF
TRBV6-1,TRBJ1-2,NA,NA,TGTGCCAGCAGAGTCAAGTCACAGACCGGTTATGGCTACACCTTC,CASRVKSQTGYGYTF
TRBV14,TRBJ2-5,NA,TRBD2,TGTGCCAGCAGCCGCGGGCTAGCGGGGGGCCCCGACGAGACCCAGTACTTC,CASSRGLAGGPDETQYF
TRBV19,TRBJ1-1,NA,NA,TGTGCCAGTAAGATCCAAAACAGGAACACTGAAGCTTTCTTT,CASKIQNRNTEAFF
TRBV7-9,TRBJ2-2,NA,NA,TGTGCCACCATCGGGGCGAACACCGGGGAGCTGTTTTTT,CATIGANTGELFF
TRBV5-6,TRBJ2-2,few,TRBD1,TGTGCCAGCAGCCCCAGGGGGCTGATTAACACCGGGGAGCTGTTTTTT,CASSPRGLINTGELFF
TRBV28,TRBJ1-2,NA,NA,TGTGCCAGCCTTTACGACAGGAACTATGGCTACACCTTC,CASLYDRNYGYTF
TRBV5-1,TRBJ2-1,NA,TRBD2,TGCGCCAGCAGCTCTCGTAGCGGGAACCCGACCAATGAGCAGTTCTTC,CASSSRSGNPTNEQFF
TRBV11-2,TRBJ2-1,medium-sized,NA,TGTGCCAGCAGCTTAGACTCGGCGTTCAGATACAATGAGCAGTTCTTC,CASSLDSAFRYNEQFF
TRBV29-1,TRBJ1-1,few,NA,TGCAGCGTTGGTGACACTGAAGCTTTCTTT,CSVGDTEAFF
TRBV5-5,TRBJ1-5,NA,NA,TGTGCCAGCAGCTTATGGGGTGAGGGCAATCAGCCCCAGCATTTT,CASSLWGEGNQPQHF
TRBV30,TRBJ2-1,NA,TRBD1,TGTGCCTGCCTCGGGACAGGGTCCTACAATGAGCAGTTCTTC,CACLGTGSYNEQFF
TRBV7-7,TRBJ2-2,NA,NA,TGTGCTAGCAGCCGGGGTTACACCGGGGAGCTGTTTTTT,CASSRGYTGELFF
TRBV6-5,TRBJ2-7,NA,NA,TGTGCCAGCAGTGCAGGACAGCCATCCTACGAGCAGTACTTC,CASSAGQPSYEQYF
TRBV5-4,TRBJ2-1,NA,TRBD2,TGTGCCAGCAGCTCGTTAGCGGGGGGAATTAGCTCCTACAATGAGCAGTTCTTC,CASSSLAGGISSYNEQFF
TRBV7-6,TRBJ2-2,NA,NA,TGTGCCAGCAGCCTAAGGGGGGTAGACACCGGGGAGCTGTTTTTT,CASSLRGVDTGELFF
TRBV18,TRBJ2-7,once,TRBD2,TGTGCCAGCTCACCACCGGCGGGAGATTACTACGAGCAGTACTTC,CASSPPAGDYYEQYF
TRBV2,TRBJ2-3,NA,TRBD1,TGTGCCAGCAGTGAAGGGACAGGGAAAGGAAATACGCAGTATTTT,CASSEGTGKGNTQYF
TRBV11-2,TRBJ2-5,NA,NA,TGTGCCAGCAGCTTAGACGGCCAAGAGACCCAGTACTTC,CASSLDGQETQYF
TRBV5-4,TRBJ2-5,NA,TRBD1,TGTGCCAGCAGCTTGGTGGGACAGAAGAAGACCCAGTACTTC,CASSLVGQKKTQYF
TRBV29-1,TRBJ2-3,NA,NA,TGCAGCGTTGGAAGGTTGGGGGCGCGAGATACGCAGTATTTT,CSVGRLGARDTQYF
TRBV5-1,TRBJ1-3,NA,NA,TGCGCCAGCAGCGAGGAGAGTTCCGGAAACACCATATATTTT,CASSEESSGNTIYF
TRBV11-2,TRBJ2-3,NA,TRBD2,TGTGCCAGCAGCCGATTACTAGCGGGGGCCACAGATACGCAGTATTTT,CASSRLLAGATDTQYF
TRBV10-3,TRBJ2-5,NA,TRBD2,TGTGCCATCAGCGCGGGGGGCGGGTCAGAGACCCAGTACTTC,CAISAGGGSETQYF
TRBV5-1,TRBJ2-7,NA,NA,TGCGCCAGCAGCCCTCTTCATGAGACAGGATCCTACGAGCAGTACTTC,CASSPLHETGSYEQYF
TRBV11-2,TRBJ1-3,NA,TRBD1,TGTGCCAGCAGCCTCGACAGGGCCGTCGGCTCTGGAAACACCATATATTTT,CASSLDRAVGSGNTIYF
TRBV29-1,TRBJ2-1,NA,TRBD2,TGCAGCGTTGAAGATGGGACTAGCGCTTCCAGGATCAACAATGAGCAGTTCTTC,CSVEDGTSASRINNEQFF